This T cell receptor beta chain was profiled in a study of T cell responses to AZD1222 COVID-19 vaccine. The V end was cut by 2 bases, the J end by 10 bases, with 5 bases between. The CDR3 extends over 11 amino acids. Measured with immunoSEQ multiplex PCR; TCRdb has only the in-frame clones, and not every one. The sample lists approximately 150,000 clones; 90% were seen once. The chain uses TRBV12-3 or TRBV12-4 and TRBJ1-4, with D tentatively TRBD1 (5 bases). The material sequenced was peripheral blood, taken 28 days after the second AZD1222 dose. The TCR comes from an adult who received the AZD1222 COVID-19 vaccine. The CDR3 region is CASSLRGKLFF. The CDR3 DNA sequence: TGTGCCAGCAGTTTAAGGGGAAAACTGTTTTTT.